Listed here are 17 T cell receptor beta chains from one sample, sequenced in a study of blood T cell repertoires in COVID-19. The protocol was immunoSEQ multiplex PCR, while the TCRdb copy is restricted to in-frame clones and leaves out a portion. This table has tens of thousands of clones, about nine tenths appearing once. The sequenced sample consisted of peripheral blood. The receptor source for this set is a human donor in a cohort sampled during active COVID-19.

Only one count was recorded for this clone. The chain employs TRBV5-1 and TRBJ1-6; 8 bases line up with TRBD1. The V segment lost 1 base and the J segment 10 bases; nucleotides outside the gene matches: 7. The CDR3 is made up of 15 amino acids. Germline V gene sequence: CDR1 SGHRS, CDR2 YFSETQ. CDR3 sequence reads: CASSLNSGGRSPLHF. DNA of the CDR3: TGCGCCAGCAGCTTGAATTCAGGGGGCCGGTCACCCCTCCACTTT.

This chain connects TRBV5-4 to TRBJ2-3; perhaps TRBD1 as D (6 bases). CDR3 size: 15 residues. V dropped 4 bases and J dropped 0 bases, with 12 bases sitting between them. In germline, CDR1 is SGHNT, CDR2 YYREEE (reference sequence). DNA of the CDR3: TGTGCCAGCAGCCAGGACAGTTTAAGCACAGATACGCAGTATTTT. Translation: CASSQDSLSTDTQYF.

Details on this clone: The same CDR3 can be traced to other DNA sequences in this sample. CDR3: CASSLGPGYEQYF. CDR3 sequence (DNA): TGTGCCAGCAGCCTGGGGCCAGGGTACGAGCAGTACTTC. This chain joins TRBV11-3 and TRBJ2-7; the D gene is possibly TRBD1 (5 bases). The CDR3 length is 13 residues. Germline CDR1 is SGHNT and CDR2 is YENEEA. V was trimmed by 5 bases and J by 4 bases, leaving 12 bases between them.

V and J are TRBV25-1 and TRBJ2-5; D remains unclear. The CDR3 sequence is 14 residues long. Germline CDR1 reads MGHDK; CDR2 reads SYGVNS. Trimming removed 3 bases at V and 7 bases at J, with 15 bases between. The CDR3 DNA sequence: TGTGCCAGCAGTGAGGGCCAGCCTAAACGGACCCAGTACTTC. It codes for CASSEGQPKRTQYF. The full variable domain, rest sourced from reference TRBV25-1 and TRBJ2-5, is EADIYQTPRYLVIGTGKKITLECSQTMGHDKMYWYQQDPGMELHLIHYSYGVNSTEKGDLSSESTVSRIRTEHFPLTLESARPSHTSQYLCASSEGQPKRTQYFGPGTRLLVL.

Here the CDR3 reads CASSLAVNQYNEQFF. The CDR3 nucleotides are TGCGCCAGCAGCTTGGCCGTTAACCAGTACAATGAGCAGTTCTTC. This chain uses TRBV5-1 with TRBJ2-1; D is undetermined. Trimming stripped 0 bases from V and 4 bases from J, with 11 bases between. Looked up from germline, CDR1 is SGHRS and CDR2 is YFSETQ. CDR3 size: 15 residues.

Only one count was recorded for this clone. The germline gene is not matched at one end of the junction; a read error may be the cause. The V call is TRBV19, the J call TRBJ1-2; 10 nucleotides align to TRBD1. The germline V gene encodes CDR1 LNHDA and CDR2 SQIVND (reference sequence). The CDR3 loop spans 14 amino acids. The CDR3 region has the DNA TGTGCCAGTACCACGACAGGGGGCGCGAATGGCCACACCTTC. Amino acid sequence: CASTTTGGANGHTF.

V gene TRBV19 combines with J gene TRBJ2-2, with D possibly matching TRBD2 (5 bases). Germline CDR1 is LNHDA and CDR2 is SQIVND (reference sequence). Trimming removed 3 bases from V and 3 bases from J, with 20 bases in between. This CDR3 is built from 18 residues. The CDR3: CASSIPGVGRTYTGELFF. The CDR3 DNA is TGTGCCAGTAGTATCCCCGGGGTAGGGCGAACATACACCGGGGAGCTGTTTTTT.

The V and J genes are TRBV10-3 and TRBJ2-7; D perhaps matches TRBD2 (5 bases). The CDR3 covers 13 residues. V lost 4 bases, J lost 6 bases, and 13 bases lay in between. Per germline, CDR1 ENHRY and CDR2 SYGVKD. The CDR3 region is CAISGSEGGEQYF. The CDR3 region has the DNA TGTGCCATCAGTGGGTCCGAGGGCGGCGAGCAGTACTTC.

The rearrangement uses TRBV18 and TRBJ2-5, with TRBD2 matching over 10 bases. V lost 0 bases, J lost 5 bases, and 9 bases stayed unmatched. CDR1 is KGHSH and CDR2 is LQKENI in the germline V gene. CDR3 size: 17 residues. The CDR3, as DNA: TGTGCCAGCTCACCACCGACCCAGCGGGAGGGCCTTGAGACCCAGTACTTC. Protein sequence: CASSPPTQREGLETQYF.

V and J are TRBV24-1 and TRBJ2-2, with 9 nucleotides matching TRBD1. The CDR3 has 15 residues. Germline CDR1 and CDR2: KGHDR and SFDVKD. The V and J ends lost 4 bases and 6 bases, in that order; junction bases with no gene match: 5. Here the CDR3 DNA reads TGTGCCACCAGTGAAGGGACAGGGTTGTCCGGGGAGCTGTTTTTT. The encoded protein is CATSEGTGLSGELFF.

This chain links TRBV2 with TRBJ2-1; 12 nucleotides align to TRBD2. The V gene's germline CDR1 is SNHLY and CDR2 FYNNEI. Unmatched junction bases numbered 6, after V lost 6 bases and J lost 6 bases. The length of the CDR3 is 15 residues. CDR3 in amino acids: CASRLAGGPGNEQFF. For the CDR3, the DNA is TGTGCCAGCAGGCTAGCGGGGGGGCCAGGCAATGAGCAGTTCTTC.

V gene TRBV3-1 (or the pseudogene TRBV3-2) combines with J gene TRBJ2-1, with 10 bases identical to TRBD1. After removal of 2 bases from V and 7 bases from J, the junction contained 5 bases not matched to a gene. The CDR3 is 15 amino acids. CDR1 and CDR2 (germline): LGHDT, YNNKEL (reference sequence). The CDR3 loop is CASSQLGTGDNEQFF. The CDR3, as DNA: TGTGCCAGCAGCCAACTAGGGACAGGGGATAATGAGCAGTTCTTC.

The chain carries TRBV6-5 and TRBJ2-1; unclear D gene. This CDR3 is built from 15 residues. The ends were cut back, 7 bases at V and 0 bases at J, with 13 bases in the middle. Germline V gives CDR1 MNHEY, CDR2 SVGAGI. This CDR3 is CASMVSDSSYNEQFF. The CDR3 DNA sequence: TGTGCCAGCATGGTATCTGATAGCTCCTACAATGAGCAGTTCTTC.

This sequence joins TRBV29-1 and TRBJ2-1, with 11 bases that match TRBD2. The CDR3 has 13 amino acids. Germline loops: CDR1 SQVTM, CDR2 ANQGSEA. V was clipped by 6 bases and J by 11 bases; unmatched bases: 9. CDR3 DNA sequence: TGCAGCGTAAAACCCGGGACTAGCGGCCAGCAGTTCTTC. It specifies CSVKPGTSGQQFF.

The chain recombines TRBV7-9 with TRBJ2-1, with 7 positions matching TRBD2. The CDR3 runs to 14 residues. V lost 5 bases and J lost 5; bases outside the gene matches: 6. Germline values: CDR1 SEHNR, CDR2 FQNEAQ (reference sequence). The CDR3 loop reads CASSKAGSHNEQFF. The CDR3 DNA sequence: TGTGCCAGCAGCAAAGCGGGGAGCCACAATGAGCAGTTCTTC.

V is TRBV10-1 and J is TRBJ1-6, with a weak D call TRBD1 (5 bases). V was shortened by 3 bases and J by 13 bases, with 13 bases between the two germline ends. The CDR3 runs to 13 residues. Germline CDR1 and CDR2: WNHNN and SYGVQD (reference sequence). CDR3 amino acids: CASSDRAPYPLHF. Here the CDR3 DNA reads TGCGCCAGCAGTGACAGGGCCCCGTATCCCCTCCACTTT.

This chain joins TRBV3-1 (or the pseudogene TRBV3-2) and TRBJ2-2, with D maybe TRBD2 (5 bases). Germline CDR1 LGHDT, CDR2 YNNKEL (reference sequence). The V and J ends lost 4 bases and 6 bases respectively, with 9 bases between them. The CDR3 length is 13 residues. CDR3 sequence (DNA): TGTGCCAGCAGCCCTGCCGGGGCCGGGGAGCTGTTTTTT. Its protein is CASSPAGAGELFF.